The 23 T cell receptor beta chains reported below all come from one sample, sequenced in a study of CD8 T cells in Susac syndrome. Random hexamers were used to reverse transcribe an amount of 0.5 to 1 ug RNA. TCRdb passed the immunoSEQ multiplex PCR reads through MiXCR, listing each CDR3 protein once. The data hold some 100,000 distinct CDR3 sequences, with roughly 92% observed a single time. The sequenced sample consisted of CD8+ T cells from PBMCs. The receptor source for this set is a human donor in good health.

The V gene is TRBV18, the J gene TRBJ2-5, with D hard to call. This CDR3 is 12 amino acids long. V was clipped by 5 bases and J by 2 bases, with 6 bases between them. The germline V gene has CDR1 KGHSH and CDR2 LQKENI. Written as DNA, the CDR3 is TGTGCCAGCTCATCAAAACAAGAGACCCAGTACTTC. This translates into CASSSKQETQYF.

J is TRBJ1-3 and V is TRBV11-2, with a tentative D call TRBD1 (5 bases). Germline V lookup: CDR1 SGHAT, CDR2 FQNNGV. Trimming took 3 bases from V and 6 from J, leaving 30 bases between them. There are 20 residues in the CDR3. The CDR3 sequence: CASSFPPSGGATPEKNTIYF. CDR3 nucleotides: TGTGCCAGCAGCTTCCCTCCTTCGGGTGGGGCGACCCCAGAGAAAAACACCATATATTTT.

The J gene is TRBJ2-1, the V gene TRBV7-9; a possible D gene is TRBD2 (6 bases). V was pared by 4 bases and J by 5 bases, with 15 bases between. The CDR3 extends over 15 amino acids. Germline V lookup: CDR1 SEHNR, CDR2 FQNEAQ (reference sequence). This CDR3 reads CASSSKSGAHNEQFF. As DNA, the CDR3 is TGTGCCAGCAGCTCGAAGTCGGGAGCGCACAATGAGCAGTTCTTC.

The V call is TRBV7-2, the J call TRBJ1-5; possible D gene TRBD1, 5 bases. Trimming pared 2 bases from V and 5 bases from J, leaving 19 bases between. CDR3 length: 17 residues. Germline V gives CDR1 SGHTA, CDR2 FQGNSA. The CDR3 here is CASSLYSGTANYQPQHF. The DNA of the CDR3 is TGTGCCAGCAGCTTATACTCCGGGACGGCGAATTATCAGCCCCAGCATTTT.

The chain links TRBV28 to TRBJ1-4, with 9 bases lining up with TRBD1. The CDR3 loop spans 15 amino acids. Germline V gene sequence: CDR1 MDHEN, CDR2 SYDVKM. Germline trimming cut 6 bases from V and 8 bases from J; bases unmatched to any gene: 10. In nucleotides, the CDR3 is TGTGCCAGCAGCTTCTCCGGGACAGGGACCGAAAAACTGTTTTTT. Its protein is CASSFSGTGTEKLFF.

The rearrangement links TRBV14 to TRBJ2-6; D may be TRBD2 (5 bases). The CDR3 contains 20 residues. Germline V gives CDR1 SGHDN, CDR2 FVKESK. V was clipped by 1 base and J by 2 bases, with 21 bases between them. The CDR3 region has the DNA TGTGCCAGCAGCCAAGTCCTCGACGGTTCGGGGTCGGCTGGGGCCAACGTCCTGACTTTC. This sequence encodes CASSQVLDGSGSAGANVLTF.

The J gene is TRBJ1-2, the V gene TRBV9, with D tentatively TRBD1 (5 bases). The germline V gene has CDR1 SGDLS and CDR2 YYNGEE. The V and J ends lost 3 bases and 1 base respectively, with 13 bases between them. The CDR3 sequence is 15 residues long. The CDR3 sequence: CASSAEAGFNYGYTF. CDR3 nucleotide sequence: TGTGCCAGCAGCGCCGAGGCAGGGTTTAACTATGGCTACACCTTC.

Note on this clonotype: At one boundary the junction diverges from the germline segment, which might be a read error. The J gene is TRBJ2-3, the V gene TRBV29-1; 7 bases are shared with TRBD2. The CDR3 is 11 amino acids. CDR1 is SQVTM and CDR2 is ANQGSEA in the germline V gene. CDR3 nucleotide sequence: TGCAGCGTTGAGGGGGGGACCCCCTGGCATTTT. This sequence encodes CSVEGGTPWHF.

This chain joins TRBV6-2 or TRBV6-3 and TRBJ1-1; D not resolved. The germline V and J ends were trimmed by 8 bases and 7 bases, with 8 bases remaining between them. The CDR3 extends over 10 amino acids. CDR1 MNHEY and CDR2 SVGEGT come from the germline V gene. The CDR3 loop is CASAGGEAFF. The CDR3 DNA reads TGTGCCAGCGCCGGAGGTGAAGCTTTCTTT.

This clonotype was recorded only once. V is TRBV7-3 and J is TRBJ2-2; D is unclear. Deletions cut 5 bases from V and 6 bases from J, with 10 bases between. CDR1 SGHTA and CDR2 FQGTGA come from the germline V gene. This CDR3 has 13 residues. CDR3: CASSVFGSGELFF. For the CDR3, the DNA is TGTGCCAGCAGCGTGTTCGGGTCCGGGGAGCTGTTTTTT.

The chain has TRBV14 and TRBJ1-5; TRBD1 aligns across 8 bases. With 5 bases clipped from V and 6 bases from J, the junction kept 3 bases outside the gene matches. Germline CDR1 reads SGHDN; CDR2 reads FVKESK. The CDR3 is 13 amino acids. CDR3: CASSFGQGQPQHF. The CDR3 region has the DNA TGTGCCAGCAGCTTTGGACAGGGTCAGCCCCAGCATTTT.

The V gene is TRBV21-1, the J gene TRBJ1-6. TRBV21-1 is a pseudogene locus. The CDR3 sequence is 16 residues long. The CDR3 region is CASSKRPGDYNSPLHF. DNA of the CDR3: TGTGCCAGCAGCAAACGCCCAGGAGACTATAATTCACCCCTCCACTTT.

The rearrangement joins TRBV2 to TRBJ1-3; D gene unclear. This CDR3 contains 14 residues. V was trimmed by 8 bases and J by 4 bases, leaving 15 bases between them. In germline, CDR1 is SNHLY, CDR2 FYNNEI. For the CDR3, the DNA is TGTGCCAGCGACCCCGGCGGGTCCGGAAACACCATATATTTT. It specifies CASDPGGSGNTIYF.

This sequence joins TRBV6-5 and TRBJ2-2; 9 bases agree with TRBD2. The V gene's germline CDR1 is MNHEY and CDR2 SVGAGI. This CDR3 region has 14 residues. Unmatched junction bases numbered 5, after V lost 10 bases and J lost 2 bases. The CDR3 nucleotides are TGTGCCACCAAAGCGGGGGGAAACACCGGGGAGCTGTTTTTT. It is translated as CATKAGGNTGELFF.

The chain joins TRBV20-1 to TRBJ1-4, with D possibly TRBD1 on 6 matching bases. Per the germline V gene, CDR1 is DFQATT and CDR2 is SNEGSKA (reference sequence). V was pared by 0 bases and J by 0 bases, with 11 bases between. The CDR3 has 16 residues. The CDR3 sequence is CSARDWGGSTNEKLFF. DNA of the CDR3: TGCAGTGCTAGAGATTGGGGGGGCTCAACTAATGAAAAACTGTTTTTT.

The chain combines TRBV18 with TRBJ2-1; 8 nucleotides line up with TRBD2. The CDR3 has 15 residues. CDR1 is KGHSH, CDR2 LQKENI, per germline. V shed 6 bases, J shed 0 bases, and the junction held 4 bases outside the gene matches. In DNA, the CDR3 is TGTGCCAGCTCCGCGGGGGGTAACTCCTACAATGAGCAGTTCTTC. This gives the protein CASSAGGNSYNEQFF. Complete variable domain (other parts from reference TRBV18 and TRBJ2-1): NAGVMQNPRHLVRRRGQEARLRCSPMKGHSHVYWYRQLPEEGLKFMVYLQKENIIDESGMPKERFSAEFPKEGPSILRIQQVVRGDSAAYFCASSAGGNSYNEQFFGPGTRLTVL.

CDR3 sequence reads: CASRELAGLNNEQFF. CDR3 DNA sequence: TGTGCCAGCAGGGAGCTGGCGGGTCTAAACAATGAGCAGTTCTTC. The chain uses TRBV2 and TRBJ2-1; D might be TRBD2 (5 bases). Germline V gives CDR1 SNHLY, CDR2 FYNNEI. V shed 6 bases and J shed 5 bases, with 17 bases lying between them. There are 15 residues in the CDR3.

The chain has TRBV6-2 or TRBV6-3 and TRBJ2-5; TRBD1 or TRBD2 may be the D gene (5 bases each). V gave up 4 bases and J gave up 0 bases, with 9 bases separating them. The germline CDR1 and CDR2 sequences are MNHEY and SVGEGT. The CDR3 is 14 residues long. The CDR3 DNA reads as TGTGCCAGCAGTTGGGGGATCGACCAAGAGACCCAGTACTTC. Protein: CASSWGIDQETQYF.

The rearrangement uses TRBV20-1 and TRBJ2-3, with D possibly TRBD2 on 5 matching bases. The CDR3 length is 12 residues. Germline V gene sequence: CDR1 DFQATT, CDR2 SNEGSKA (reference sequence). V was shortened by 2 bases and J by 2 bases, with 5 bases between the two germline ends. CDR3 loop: CSARRDTDTQYF. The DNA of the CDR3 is TGCAGTGCTAGACGGGACACAGATACGCAGTATTTT.

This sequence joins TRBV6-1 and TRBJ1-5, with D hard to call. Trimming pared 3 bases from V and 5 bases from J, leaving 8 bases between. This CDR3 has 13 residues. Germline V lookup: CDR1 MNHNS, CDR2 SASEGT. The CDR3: CASSELEDQPQHF. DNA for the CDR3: TGTGCCAGCAGTGAGTTAGAGGATCAGCCCCAGCATTTT.

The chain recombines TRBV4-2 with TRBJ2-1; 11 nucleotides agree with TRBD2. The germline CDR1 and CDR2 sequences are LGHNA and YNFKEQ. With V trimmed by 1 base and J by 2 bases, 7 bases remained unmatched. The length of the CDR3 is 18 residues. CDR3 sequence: CASSQATVAGGAYNEQFF. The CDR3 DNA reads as TGTGCCAGCAGCCAAGCGACGGTAGCGGGGGGGGCCTACAATGAGCAGTTCTTC.

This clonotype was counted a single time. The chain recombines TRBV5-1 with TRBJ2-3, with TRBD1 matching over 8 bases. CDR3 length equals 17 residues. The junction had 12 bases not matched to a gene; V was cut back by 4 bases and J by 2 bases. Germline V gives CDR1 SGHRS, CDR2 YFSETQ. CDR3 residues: CASSPDRALFSTDTQYF. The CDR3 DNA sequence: TGCGCCAGCAGCCCGGACAGGGCTCTTTTCTCCACAGATACGCAGTATTTT.

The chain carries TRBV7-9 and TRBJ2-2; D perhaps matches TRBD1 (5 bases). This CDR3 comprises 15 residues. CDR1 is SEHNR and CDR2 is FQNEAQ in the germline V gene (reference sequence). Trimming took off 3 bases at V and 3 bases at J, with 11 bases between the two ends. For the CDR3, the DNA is TGTGCCAGCAGCTTTTCCAGGGCTTACACCGGGGAGCTGTTTTTT. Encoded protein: CASSFSRAYTGELFF. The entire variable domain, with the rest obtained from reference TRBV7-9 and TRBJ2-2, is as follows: DTGVSQNPRHKITKRGQNVTFRCDPISEHNRLYWYRQTLGQGPEFLTYFQNEAQLEKSRLLSDRFSAERPKGSFSTLEIQRTEQGDSAMYLCASSFSRAYTGELFFGEGSRLTVL.